Below, 21 T cell receptor beta chains from the same sample are listed, as sequenced in a study of OX40 agonist ivuxolimab in advanced cancers. Repertoires were generated with immunoSEQ multiplex PCR, while TCRdb's copy carries only in-frame clones and drops some. This sample has around 42,000 clones, with about 87% found just once. Here the sequenced sample was CD4+ or CD8+ T cells sorted from blood, taken in a trial of the OX40 agonist ivuxolimab. These receptors were taken from an adult with an advanced solid tumor such as melanoma, head and neck, liver or kidney cancer.

The rearrangement links TRBV5-6 to TRBJ2-7; D is uncertain. The CDR3 contains 14 residues. Trimming cost V 1 base and J 3 bases, with 11 bases left between them. Germline loops: CDR1 SGHDT, CDR2 YYEEEE. CDR3 in DNA: TGTGCCAGCAGCTTGTCCGCTAAAAACTACGAGCAGTACTTC. Translation gives CASSLSAKNYEQYF. Variable domain in full (rest from reference TRBV5-6 and TRBJ2-7): DAGVTQSPTHLIKTRGQQVTLRCSPKSGHDTVSWYQQALGQGPQFIFQYYEEEERQRGNFPDRFSGHQFPNYSSELNVNALLLGDSALYLCASSLSAKNYEQYFGPGTRLTVT.

J is TRBJ2-5 and V is TRBV28; 10 bases match TRBD2. From germline, CDR1 is MDHEN and CDR2 SYDVKM. The CDR3 spans 18 residues. J lost 1 base, V lost 2 bases, and 10 bases had no gene match. The CDR3 region has the DNA TGTGCCAGCAGTTTAAATATGGGGCTAGCGGGAGTCCAAGAGACCCAGTACTTC. Translated: CASSLNMGLAGVQETQYF. The entire variable domain, with the rest obtained from reference TRBV28 and TRBJ2-5, is as follows: DVKVTQSSRYLVKRTGEKVFLECVQDMDHENMFWYRQDPGLGLRLIYFSYDVKMKEKGDIPEGYSVSREKKERFSLILESASTNQTSMYLCASSLNMGLAGVQETQYFGPGTRLLVL.

This chain links TRBV28 with TRBJ2-1, with D maybe TRBD2 (6 bases). V was shortened by 5 bases and J by 6 bases, with 14 bases between the two germline ends. Germline V lookup: CDR1 MDHEN, CDR2 SYDVKM. The CDR3 has 14 amino acids. Here the CDR3 DNA reads TGTGCCAGCAGTATGTCCGGTAGCGGCAATGAGCAGTTCTTC. Its protein is CASSMSGSGNEQFF.

V gene TRBV30 combines with J gene TRBJ2-7; 8 bases map to TRBD1. The germline V gene encodes CDR1 GTSNPN and CDR2 SVGIG (reference sequence). The V segment lost 4 bases and the J segment 3 bases; nucleotides outside the gene matches: 2. This CDR3 spans 12 amino acids. The chain's CDR3 is CAWTDRGYEQYF. CDR3 nucleotide sequence: TGTGCCTGGACCGACAGGGGCTACGAGCAGTACTTC. Full variable domain (missing parts from reference TRBV30 and TRBJ2-7): SQTIHQWPATLVQPVGSPLSLECTVEGTSNPNLYWYRQAAGRGLQLLFYSVGIGQISSEVPQNLSASRPQDRQFILSSKKLLLSDSGFYLCAWTDRGYEQYFGPGTRLTVT.

This clone was seen only a few times. The V gene is TRBV7-9, the J gene TRBJ2-5, with a weak D call TRBD2 (6 bases). The CDR3 contains 15 residues. The V and J ends lost 5 bases and 2 bases respectively, with 15 bases between them. From germline, CDR1 is SEHNR and CDR2 FQNEAQ (reference sequence). The DNA for the CDR3 is TGTGCCAGCAGCCCCCGGGACTTAGGTCAAGAGACCCAGTACTTC. It yields the protein CASSPRDLGQETQYF.

The chain uses TRBV27 and TRBJ2-7; maybe TRBD2 (6 bases). The CDR3 runs 15 residues. Trimming removed 3 bases from V and 0 bases from J, with 12 bases in between. Germline CDR1 MNHEY, CDR2 SMNVEV (reference sequence). CDR3 region: CASSFSGTLSYEQYF. DNA of the CDR3: TGTGCCAGCAGTTTTAGCGGTACGCTCTCCTACGAGCAGTACTTC.

This sequence joins TRBV9 and TRBJ1-2; D might be TRBD1 (6 bases). CDR3 length equals 15 residues. Trimming shortened V by 2 bases and J by 4 bases, and 15 bases separated the two germline ends. Germline values: CDR1 SGDLS, CDR2 YYNGEE. CDR3 in amino acids: CASSVTSGDFYGYTF. The DNA of the CDR3 is TGTGCCAGCAGCGTTACCTCAGGGGATTTCTATGGCTACACCTTC.

This clone turned up a few times. The chain links TRBV5-5 to TRBJ2-7; 7 bases line up with TRBD1. V shed 0 bases, J shed 3 bases, and the junction held 3 bases outside the gene matches. Germline-derived CDR1 and CDR2 are SGHKS and YYEKEE (reference sequence). The CDR3 runs 14 residues. Here the CDR3 DNA reads TGTGCCAGCAGCTTGGACGCAGGGGGCTACGAGCAGTACTTC. Protein sequence: CASSLDAGGYEQYF.

The genes are TRBV7-6 and TRBJ1-4, with D unclear. The CDR3 sequence is 15 residues long. Germline V gives CDR1 SGHVS, CDR2 FNYEAQ. The V gene lost 5 bases and the J gene lost 0 bases, with 10 bases spanning the gap. The CDR3 reads CASSPYTTTNEKLFF. The CDR3 DNA reads TGTGCCAGCAGCCCCTACACCACAACTAATGAAAAACTGTTTTTT.

The chain links TRBV27 to TRBJ2-7; D may be TRBD1 or TRBD2 (5 bases each). V was pared by 4 bases and J by 3 bases, with 10 bases between. The CDR3 loop spans 13 amino acids. Germline CDR1 reads MNHEY; CDR2 reads SMNVEV (reference sequence). Here the CDR3 reads CASSSGAGYEQYF. CDR3 nucleotide sequence: TGTGCCAGCAGTTCCGGGGCGGGCTACGAGCAGTACTTC.

The genes are TRBV13 and TRBJ1-2; D unresolved. There are 13 residues in the CDR3. V lost 0 bases to trimming and J lost 3 bases, with 5 bases between them. CDR1 and CDR2 from the germline V gene are PRHDT and FYEKMQ (reference sequence). The DNA for the CDR3 is TGTGCCAGCAGCTTAGGAAGGGACTATGGCTACACCTTC. Translating gives CASSLGRDYGYTF.

A word on this clone: Other DNA sequences in the same sample also yield this CDR3. The chain employs TRBV9 and TRBJ2-7, with TRBD2 matching 10 bases. Germline loops: CDR1 SGDLS, CDR2 YYNGEE. The V gene end was trimmed by 1 base and the J gene end by 5 bases; junction bases not matched to a gene: 15. The CDR3 is made up of 18 amino acids. The CDR3 bases are TGTGCCAGCAGCGTATCTTGGGCTAGCGGGAGTATAGGGAACGAGCAGTACTTC. Protein: CASSVSWASGSIGNEQYF.

This clone was observed once. The rearrangement joins TRBV7-9 to TRBJ2-3; 9 nucleotides agree with TRBD2. The trim removed 8 bases at V and 1 base at J, leaving 13 bases unmatched. The length of the CDR3 is 17 residues. CDR1 and CDR2 (germline): SEHNR, FQNEAQ (reference sequence). The CDR3 bases are TGTGCCAGCGGGATTAGCGGGAGACAAAGGGGCACAGATACGCAGTATTTT. Encoded protein: CASGISGRQRGTDTQYF. Together with reference TRBV7-9 and TRBJ2-3, the CDR3 gives the full variable domain: DTGVSQNPRHKITKRGQNVTFRCDPISEHNRLYWYRQTLGQGPEFLTYFQNEAQLEKSRLLSDRFSAERPKGSFSTLEIQRTEQGDSAMYLCASGISGRQRGTDTQYFGPGTRLTVL.

V and J are TRBV6-5 and TRBJ2-7, with 7 positions matching TRBD2. The V segment lost 0 bases and the J segment 3 bases; nucleotides outside the gene matches: 8. Per germline, CDR1 MNHEY and CDR2 SVGAGI. The CDR3 is made up of 16 amino acids. CDR3 DNA: TGTGCCAGCAGTTACTCGACGTCTAGCGGACTCTACGAGCAGTACTTC. Translation: CASSYSTSSGLYEQYF.

The chain is built from TRBV13 and TRBJ2-1; 8 bases are shared with TRBD2. After removal of 8 bases from V and 2 bases from J, the junction contained 8 bases not matched to a gene. CDR1 and CDR2 (germline): PRHDT, FYEKMQ (reference sequence). The CDR3 spans 15 residues. The CDR3 sequence is CASSVGSGTYNEQFF. The CDR3 DNA reads TGTGCCAGCTCTGTCGGTAGCGGGACCTACAATGAGCAGTTCTTC. Complete variable domain (other parts from reference TRBV13 and TRBJ2-1): AAGVIQSPRHLIKEKRETATLKCYPIPRHDTVYWYQQGPGQDPQFLISFYEKMQSDKGSIPDRFSAQQFSDYHSELNMSSLELGDSALYFCASSVGSGTYNEQFFGPGTRLTVL.

The rearrangement joins TRBV9 to TRBJ1-2, with TRBD1 identical over 8 bases. Germline CDR1 and CDR2: SGDLS and YYNGEE. The CDR3 spans 15 residues. Trimming at V came to 7 bases and at J to 2 bases, leaving 10 bases not matched to a gene. CDR3 DNA: TGTGCCAGCGGCACGGGGGGACAGGCCAACTATGGCTACACCTTC. It specifies CASGTGGQANYGYTF.

The chain employs TRBV15 and TRBJ1-1, with no clear D. CDR1 is LNHNV and CDR2 is YYDKDF in the germline V gene (reference sequence). The CDR3 loop spans 13 amino acids. Trimming left V 0 bases short and J 6 bases short, with 8 bases between. The CDR3 DNA reads as TGTGCCACCAGCAGAGATGAGGGATCTGAAGCTTTCTTT. Translated, it gives CATSRDEGSEAFF.

The chain employs TRBV7-9 and TRBJ1-2, with a tentative D call TRBD1 (5 bases). Trimming stripped 5 bases from V and 8 bases from J, with 15 bases between. The CDR3 is made up of 13 amino acids. Germline V CDR1 and CDR2: SEHNR, FQNEAQ (reference sequence). As DNA, the CDR3 is TGTGCCAGCAGCCACGACAGTGCGCGAGGCTACACCTTC. Translation gives CASSHDSARGYTF.

This clone has more than one count but fewer than ten. V and J are TRBV15 and TRBJ2-7; 7 nucleotides line up with TRBD1. There are 15 residues in the CDR3. V trimming: 0 bases; J trimming: 5 bases; junction bases outside the gene matches: 7. Germline assignment: CDR1 LNHNV and CDR2 YYDKDF (reference sequence). The CDR3 here is CATSRDQGVLDEQYF. CDR3 nucleotides: TGTGCCACCAGCAGAGATCAGGGGGTTTTGGACGAGCAGTACTTC.

This clone is labeled as medium-sized. V usage is TRBV18 and J usage is TRBJ1-2; D is unclear. The germline V and J ends were trimmed by 1 base and 3 bases, with 12 bases remaining between them. Germline values: CDR1 KGHSH, CDR2 LQKENI. CDR3 length: 15 amino acids. This CDR3 is CASSPLRDDDYGYTF. Written as DNA, the CDR3 is TGTGCCAGCTCACCACTGCGCGATGACGACTATGGCTACACCTTC.

This chain links TRBV19 with TRBJ2-5, with TRBD2 identical over 11 bases. This CDR3 has 15 amino acids. CDR1 and CDR2 from the germline V gene are LNHDA and SQIVND (reference sequence). The trim removed 5 bases at V and 8 bases at J, leaving 10 bases unmatched. The CDR3 region has the DNA TGTGCCAGTAGTCTCCGGCTAGCGGGAGGATCTACCCAGTACTTC. Its protein product is CASSLRLAGGSTQYF.